This T cell receptor beta chain was documented in a study of radiation and T cells in renal cell carcinoma. The study's findings and limits: In blood, top tumor clones expanded by 2 weeks, shrinking by 4.

Libraries were prepared by immunoSEQ multiplex PCR; TCRdb keeps only in-frame clonotypes and omits some of them. Of some 120,000 clones listed, 81% were seen once; the top ten hold 1.9%. The germline V gene encodes CDR1 SGHRS and CDR2 YFSETQ. CDR3 size: 13 residues. The germline V and J ends were trimmed by 5 bases and 0 bases, with 6 bases remaining between them. As to this clone: Its cognate antigen is unknown.

Time point denoted: blood 2 weeks post-SBRT. Treatment given: 15 Gy SBRT to primary tumor, nephrectomy 4 weeks later. The source is an older woman with renal cell carcinoma. Material: blood, obtained from a patient whose treatment included radiotherapy and nephrectomy. This chain links TRBV5-1 with TRBJ1-5; D not certain. The CDR3 DNA follows: TGCGCCAGCAGGGAGGATAGCAATCAGCCCCAGCATTTT. Protein: CASREDSNQPQHF.